This TCR beta chain is from a study of T cell changes during pregnancy in multiple sclerosis. The assay was immunoSEQ multiplex PCR, and TCRdb's table has in-frame clones only and misses some. The table records 50,000 to 60,000 clones, about 90% of them present only once. The TCR sequence derives from a female donor with multiple sclerosis, enrolled in a pregnancy study. The sequencing here drew on CD4+ T cells from peripheral blood mononuclear cells, taken in the first trimester of pregnancy.

The CDR3 DNA reads as TGCGCCAGCAGCCCGACTAGGCCGAACACCGGGGAGCTGTTTTTT. This sequence encodes CASSPTRPNTGELFF. The V call is TRBV4-1, the J call TRBJ2-2, with D perhaps matching TRBD2 (6 bases). The CDR3 consists of 15 residues. Trimming removed 4 bases at V and 0 bases at J, with 9 bases between. Germline V gene sequence: CDR1 MGHRA, CDR2 YSYEKL.